The T cell receptor (beta chain) under discussion was sequenced for a study of OX40 agonist ivuxolimab in advanced cancers. Profiling relied on immunoSEQ multiplex PCR, and the TCRdb table lists in-frame clones only, not all of them. This table holds about 130,000 clones, 85% to 95% found once. V lost 2 bases, J lost 0 bases, and 12 bases lay in between. CDR1 and CDR2 (germline): SGHNT, YYREEE (reference sequence). The CDR3 runs 15 residues. Sequenced here: CD4+ or CD8+ T cells sorted from blood, sampled in a trial of the OX40 agonist ivuxolimab. The source of this sequence is an adult with an advanced solid tumor such as melanoma, head and neck, liver or kidney cancer. The chain couples TRBV5-4 to TRBJ2-7, with a weak D call TRBD2 (6 bases). In DNA form, the CDR3 reads TGTGCCAGCAGCTTCTGGGACGGGGGCTCCTACGAGCAGTACTTC. Translated: CASSFWDGGSYEQYF. The full variable domain, completed using reference TRBV5-4 and TRBJ2-7, is ETGVTQSPTHLIKTRGQQVTLRCSSQSGHNTVSWYQQALGQGPQFIFQYYREEENGRGNFPPRFSGLQFPNYSSELNVNALELDDSALYLCASSFWDGGSYEQYFGPGTRLTVT.